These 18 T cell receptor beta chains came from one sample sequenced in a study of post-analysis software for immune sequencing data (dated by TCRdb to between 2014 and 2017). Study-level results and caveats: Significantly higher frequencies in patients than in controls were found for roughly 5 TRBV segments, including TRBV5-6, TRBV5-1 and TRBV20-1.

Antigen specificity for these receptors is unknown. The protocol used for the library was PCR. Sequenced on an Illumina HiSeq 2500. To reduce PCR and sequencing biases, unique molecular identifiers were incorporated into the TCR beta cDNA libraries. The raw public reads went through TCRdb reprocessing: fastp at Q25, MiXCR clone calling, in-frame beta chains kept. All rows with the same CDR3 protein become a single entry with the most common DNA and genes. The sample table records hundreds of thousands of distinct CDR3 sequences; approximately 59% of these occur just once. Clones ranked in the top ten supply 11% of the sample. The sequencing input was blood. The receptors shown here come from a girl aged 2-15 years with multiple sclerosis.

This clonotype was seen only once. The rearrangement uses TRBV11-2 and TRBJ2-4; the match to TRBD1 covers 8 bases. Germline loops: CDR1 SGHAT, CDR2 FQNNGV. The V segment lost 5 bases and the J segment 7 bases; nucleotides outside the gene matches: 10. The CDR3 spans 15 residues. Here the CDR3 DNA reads TGTGCCAGCAGCCTAGTCGGACAGGGTCGGAACATTCAGTACTTC. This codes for CASSLVGQGRNIQYF.

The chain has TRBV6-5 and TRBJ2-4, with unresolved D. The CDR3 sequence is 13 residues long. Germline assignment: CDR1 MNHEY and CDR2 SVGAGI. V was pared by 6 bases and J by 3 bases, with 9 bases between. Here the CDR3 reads CASRFLGKNIQYF. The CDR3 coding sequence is TGTGCCAGCAGGTTCCTTGGCAAAAACATTCAGTACTTC.

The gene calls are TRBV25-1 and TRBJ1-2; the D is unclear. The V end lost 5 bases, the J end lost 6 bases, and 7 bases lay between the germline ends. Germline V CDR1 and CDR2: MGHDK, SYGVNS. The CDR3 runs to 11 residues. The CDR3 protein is CASSRADGYTF. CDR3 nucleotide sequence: TGTGCCAGCAGTAGGGCGGATGGCTACACCTTC.

The CDR3 region is CASSQGPGQGQETQYF. The CDR3 DNA follows: TGCGCCAGCAGCCAAGGGCCGGGACAGGGACAAGAGACCCAGTACTTC. J is TRBJ2-5 and V is TRBV4-3; 9 nucleotides match TRBD1. CDR1 and CDR2 from the germline V gene are LGHNA and YSLEER. CDR3 size: 16 residues. V shed 1 base, J shed 2 bases, and the junction held 5 bases outside the gene matches.

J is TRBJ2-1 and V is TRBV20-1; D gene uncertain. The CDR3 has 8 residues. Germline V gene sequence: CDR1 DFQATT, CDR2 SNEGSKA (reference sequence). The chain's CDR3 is CTPTKQFF. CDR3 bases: TGCACCCCGACAAAGCAGTTCTTC.

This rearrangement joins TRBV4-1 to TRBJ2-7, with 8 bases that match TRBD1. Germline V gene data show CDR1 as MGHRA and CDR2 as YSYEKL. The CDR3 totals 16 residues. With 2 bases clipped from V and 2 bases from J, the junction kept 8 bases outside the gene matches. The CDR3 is CASSQLLQGATYEQYF. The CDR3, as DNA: TGCGCCAGCAGCCAATTGCTGCAGGGGGCCACCTACGAGCAGTACTTC.

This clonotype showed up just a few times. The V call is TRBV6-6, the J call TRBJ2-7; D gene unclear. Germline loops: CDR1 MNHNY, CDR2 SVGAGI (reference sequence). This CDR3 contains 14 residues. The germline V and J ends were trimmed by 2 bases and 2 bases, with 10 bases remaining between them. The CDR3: CASSYGSQAYEQYF. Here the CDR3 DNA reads TGTGCCAGCAGTTACGGTAGTCAGGCCTACGAGCAGTACTTC.

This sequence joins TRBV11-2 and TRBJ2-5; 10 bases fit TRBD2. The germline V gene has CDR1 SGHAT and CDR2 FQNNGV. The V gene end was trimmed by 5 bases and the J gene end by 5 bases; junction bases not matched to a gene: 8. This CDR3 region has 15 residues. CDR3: CASSLAGEFLETQYF. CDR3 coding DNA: TGTGCCAGCAGCCTAGCGGGAGAGTTCTTGGAGACCCAGTACTTC.

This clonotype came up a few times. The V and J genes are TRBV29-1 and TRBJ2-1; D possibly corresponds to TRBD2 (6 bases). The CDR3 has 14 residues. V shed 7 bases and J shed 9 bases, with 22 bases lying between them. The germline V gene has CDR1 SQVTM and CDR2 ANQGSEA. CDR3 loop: CSAVPGLGSSEQFF. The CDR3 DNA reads TGCAGCGCAGTTCCGGGACTCGGTAGTAGTGAGCAGTTCTTC.

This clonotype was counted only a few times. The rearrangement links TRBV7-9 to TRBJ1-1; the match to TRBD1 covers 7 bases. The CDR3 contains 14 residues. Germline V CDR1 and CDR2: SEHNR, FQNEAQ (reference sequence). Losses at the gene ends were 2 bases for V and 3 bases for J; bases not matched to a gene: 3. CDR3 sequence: CASSLITGDTEAFF. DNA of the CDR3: TGTGCCAGCAGCTTAATAACAGGGGACACTGAAGCTTTCTTT.

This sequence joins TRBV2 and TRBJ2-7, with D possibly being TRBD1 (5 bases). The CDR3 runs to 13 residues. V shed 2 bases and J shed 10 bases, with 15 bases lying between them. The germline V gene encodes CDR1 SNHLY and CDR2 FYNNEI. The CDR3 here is CASSEWGLDIQYF. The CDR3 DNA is TGTGCCAGCAGTGAATGGGGTTTGGACATCCAGTACTTC. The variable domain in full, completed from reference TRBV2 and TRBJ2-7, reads EPEVTQTPSHQVTQMGQEVILRCVPISNHLYFYWYRQILGQKVEFLVSFYNNEISEKSEIFDDQFSVERPDGSNFTLKIRSTKLEDSAMYFCASSEWGLDIQYFGPGTRLTVT.

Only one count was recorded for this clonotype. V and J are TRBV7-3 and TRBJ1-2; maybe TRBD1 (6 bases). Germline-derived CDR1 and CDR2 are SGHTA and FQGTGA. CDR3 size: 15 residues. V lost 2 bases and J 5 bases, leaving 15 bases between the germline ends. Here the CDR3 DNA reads TGTGCCAGCAGCTTACTCACAGGGAAGAGTTATGGCTACACCTTC. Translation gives CASSLLTGKSYGYTF.

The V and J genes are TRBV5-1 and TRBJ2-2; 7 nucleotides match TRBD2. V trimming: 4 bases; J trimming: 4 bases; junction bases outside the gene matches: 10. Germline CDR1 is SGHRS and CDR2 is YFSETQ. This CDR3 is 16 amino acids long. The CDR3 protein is CASSRYAGVITGELFF. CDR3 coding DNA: TGCGCCAGCAGCCGGTACGCGGGAGTTATCACCGGGGAGCTGTTTTTT.

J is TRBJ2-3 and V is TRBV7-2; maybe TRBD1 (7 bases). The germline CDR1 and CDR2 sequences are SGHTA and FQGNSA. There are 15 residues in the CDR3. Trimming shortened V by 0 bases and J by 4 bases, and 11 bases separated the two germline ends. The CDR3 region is CASSLAIRGADTQYF. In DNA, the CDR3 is TGTGCCAGCAGCTTAGCAATCAGGGGGGCAGATACGCAGTATTTT.

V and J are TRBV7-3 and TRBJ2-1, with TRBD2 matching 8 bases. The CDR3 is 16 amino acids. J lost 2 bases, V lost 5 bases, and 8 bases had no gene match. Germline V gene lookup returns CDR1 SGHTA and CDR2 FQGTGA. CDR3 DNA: TGTGCCAGCAGCCCGGGAGGGCTAGCGGCCTACAATGAGCAGTTCTTC. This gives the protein CASSPGGLAAYNEQFF.

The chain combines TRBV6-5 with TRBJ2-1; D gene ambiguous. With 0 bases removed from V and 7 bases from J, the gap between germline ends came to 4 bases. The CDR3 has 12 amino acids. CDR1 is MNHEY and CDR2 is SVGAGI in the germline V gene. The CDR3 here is CASSYSWNEQFF. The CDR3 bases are TGTGCCAGCAGTTACTCGTGGAATGAGCAGTTCTTC.

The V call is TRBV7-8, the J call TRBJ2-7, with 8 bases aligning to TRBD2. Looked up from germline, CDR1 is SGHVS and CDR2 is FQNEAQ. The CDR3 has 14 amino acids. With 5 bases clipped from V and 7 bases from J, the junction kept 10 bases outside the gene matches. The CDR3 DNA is TGTGCCAGCAGCAAAGCTGGACTAGCCGAGGAGCAGTACTTC. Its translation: CASSKAGLAEEQYF.

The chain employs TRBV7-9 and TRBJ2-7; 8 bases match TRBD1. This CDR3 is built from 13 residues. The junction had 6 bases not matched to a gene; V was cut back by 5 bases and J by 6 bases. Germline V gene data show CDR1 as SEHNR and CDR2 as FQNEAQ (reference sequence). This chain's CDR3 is CASSGQGLLEQYF. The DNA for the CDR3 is TGTGCCAGCAGCGGACAGGGATTGCTCGAGCAGTACTTC.